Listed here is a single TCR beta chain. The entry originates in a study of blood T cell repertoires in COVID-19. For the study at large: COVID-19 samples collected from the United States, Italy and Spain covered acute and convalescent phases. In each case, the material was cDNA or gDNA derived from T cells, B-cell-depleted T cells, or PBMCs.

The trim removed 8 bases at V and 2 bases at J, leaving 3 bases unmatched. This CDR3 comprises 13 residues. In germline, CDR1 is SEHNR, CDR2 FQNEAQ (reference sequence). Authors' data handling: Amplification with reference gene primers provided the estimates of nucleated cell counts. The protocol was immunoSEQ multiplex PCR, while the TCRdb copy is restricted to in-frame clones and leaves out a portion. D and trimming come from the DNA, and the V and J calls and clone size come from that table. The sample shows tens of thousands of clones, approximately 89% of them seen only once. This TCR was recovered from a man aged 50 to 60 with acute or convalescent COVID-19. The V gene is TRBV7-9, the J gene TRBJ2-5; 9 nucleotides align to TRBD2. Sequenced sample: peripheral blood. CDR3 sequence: CASWLAGQETQYF. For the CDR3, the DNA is TGTGCCAGCTGGCTAGCGGGACAAGAGACCCAGTACTTC.